The clone carrying this TCR beta chain appeared a few times. Its target is not known. This CDR3 region has 13 residues. V was clipped by 7 bases and J by 7 bases, with 13 bases between them. The germline CDR1 and CDR2 sequences are SNHLY and FYNNEI. This sample was included in a study of response to subunit inactivated influenza vaccine. Study-wide findings and caveats: The authors suggested that few new T cells are recruited per seasonal influenza vaccination.

Each CDR3 protein is one row after TCRdb ran MiXCR on the RT-PCR reads. The data contain about 520,000 distinct CDR3 sequences, more than 7% of them singletons. The sample was PBMCs from blood, taken roughly 24 months after vaccination. The chain couples TRBV2 to TRBJ2-2; no firm D call. The receptor's source is a man between 50 and 69 years old who received an inactivated influenza vaccine. Written as DNA, the CDR3 is TGTGCCAGCAAGGAAGACGTTGTCGGGGAGCTGTTTTTT. It translates to CASKEDVVGELFF.